These 8 T cell receptor beta chains share one sample of origin, sequenced in a study of cytomegalovirus exposure and HLA in healthy donors. Using immunoSEQ multiplex PCR, the repertoire was profiled, and TCRdb retains in-frame clones only, with some absent. The sample lists about 130,000 clones; roughly 90% were seen once. Material for sequencing was PBMCs. Source of these receptors: a woman aged 18-29 years in good health and CMV-seronegative.

V usage is TRBV18 and J usage is TRBJ1-3; no clear D. Trimming removed 3 bases from V and 3 bases from J, with 12 bases in between. The CDR3 sequence is 15 residues long. Germline values: CDR1 KGHSH, CDR2 LQKENI. Here the CDR3 reads CASSPLGGNGNTIYF. The CDR3 DNA sequence: TGTGCCAGCTCACCTTTGGGAGGGAATGGAAACACCATATATTTT.

This chain links TRBV27 with TRBJ2-4; maybe TRBD1 (6 bases). The CDR3 consists of 16 residues. Trimming cost V 1 base and J 1 base, with 11 bases left between them. The germline V gene has CDR1 MNHEY and CDR2 SMNVEV (reference sequence). DNA for the CDR3: TGTGCCAGCAGTTTATTAGGGGGAGTGGCCAAAAACATTCAGTACTTC. This codes for CASSLLGGVAKNIQYF.

J is TRBJ2-1 and V is TRBV9, with 8 bases aligning to TRBD2. The CDR3 length is 17 residues. From germline, CDR1 is SGDLS and CDR2 YYNGEE. Trimming removed 0 bases from V and 3 bases from J; junction bases left unmatched: 8. CDR3 amino acids: CASSVGPSGGFYNEQFF. CDR3 sequence (DNA): TGTGCCAGCAGCGTAGGTCCGTCGGGAGGGTTCTACAATGAGCAGTTCTTC.

The chain joins TRBV19 to TRBJ1-1; tentatively, D is TRBD1 (5 bases). CDR3 size: 12 residues. Germline V gene lookup returns CDR1 LNHDA and CDR2 SQIVND (reference sequence). Trimming took off 10 bases at V and 1 base at J, with 10 bases between the two ends. DNA for the CDR3: TGTGCCATCGGGGGGACGAACACTGAAGCTTTCTTT. The encoded protein is CAIGGTNTEAFF.

V usage is TRBV6-6 and J usage is TRBJ2-7; perhaps TRBD2 as D (6 bases). Between the trimmed V and J ends, which lost 4 bases and 2 bases, there was a span of 9 bases. Germline CDR1 is MNHNY and CDR2 is SVGAGI (reference sequence). This CDR3 has 13 residues. CDR3 region: CASSWEDPYEQYF. The CDR3 nucleotides are TGTGCCAGCAGTTGGGAGGACCCCTACGAGCAGTACTTC.

The genes are TRBV30 and TRBJ2-5; tentatively, D is TRBD2 (8 bases). V lost 4 bases, J lost 6 bases, and 18 bases lay in between. This CDR3 is 14 amino acids long. Germline V gives CDR1 GTSNPN, CDR2 SVGIG (reference sequence). CDR3 DNA: TGTGCCTGGACCCCGGGAGGGGGCGCGAAGACCCAGTACTTC. It specifies CAWTPGGGAKTQYF.

Only one count was recorded for this clone. The chain employs TRBV14 and TRBJ2-7; 11 positions match TRBD2. With V trimmed by 4 bases and J by 4 bases, 3 bases remained unmatched. The germline gives CDR1 SGHDN, CDR2 FVKESK. The CDR3 extends over 14 amino acids. CDR3 amino acids: CASSPGLAEYEQYF. In nucleotides, the CDR3 is TGTGCCAGCAGCCCGGGACTAGCGGAGTACGAGCAGTACTTC. Full variable domain (remainder filled in from reference TRBV14 and TRBJ2-7): EAGVTQFPSHSVIEKGQTVTLRCDPISGHDNLYWYRRVMGKEIKFLLHFVKESKQDESGMPNNRFLAERTGGTYSTLKVQPAELEDSGVYFCASSPGLAEYEQYFGPGTRLTVT.

CDR3 in amino acids: CSVESSGRSYEQYF. CDR3 bases: TGCAGCGTTGAGTCTAGCGGGAGATCCTACGAGCAGTACTTC. The V and J genes are TRBV29-1 and TRBJ2-7; 10 nucleotides align to TRBD2. The CDR3 sequence is 14 residues long. Germline-derived CDR1 and CDR2 are SQVTM and ANQGSEA. With 3 bases clipped from V and 1 base from J, the junction kept 3 bases outside the gene matches.